This T cell receptor beta chain was retrieved from a study of glioma-infiltrating T cells after dendritic cell vaccination. The study's findings and limits: Estimated pretreatment TIL content predicted outcome after dendritic cell vaccination.

Up to roughly 2 ug genomic DNA was used for TCRB CDR3 amplification. Here immunoSEQ multiplex PCR was the method, and the copy in TCRdb shows in-frame clones only, minus some. The sample comprises 70,000 to 90,000 clones, around 86% of which are singletons, and approximately 6.6% rests with the top ten. Worth noting for this clone: What it recognizes is unknown.

Time point noted: after dendritic cell vaccination, including at tumor progression/relapse. Source: blood, taken after dendritic cell vaccination. The clonotype was recovered from a human donor with glioblastoma.

CDR3 amino acids: CASSSQEDNTEAFF. In nucleotides, the CDR3 is TGTGCCAGCAGTTCCCAAGAGGATAACACTGAAGCTTTCTTT. The chain couples TRBV6-5 to TRBJ1-1; D is unresolved. Germline V lookup: CDR1 MNHEY, CDR2 SVGAGI. This CDR3 has 14 amino acids. V dropped 4 bases and J dropped 2 bases, with 11 bases sitting between them.